The 19 T cell receptor beta chains below were found in one sample sequenced in a study of shared clonotypes between healthy human individuals. Produced via immunoSEQ multiplex PCR; TCRdb's table is partial and in-frame only. This sample has more than 2,000,000 clones, with approximately 92% found just once. The specimen was naive CD4+ T cells sorted from blood. Subset noted: CD45RA+ positively selected. The receptors here all came from a man in his late teens or twenties in good health.

This sequence joins TRBV14 and TRBJ2-5; a weak D match, TRBD1 (6 bases). This CDR3 has 14 residues. From germline, CDR1 is SGHDN and CDR2 FVKESK. Trimming pared 8 bases from V and 7 bases from J, leaving 20 bases between. For the CDR3, the DNA is TGTGCCAGCTCGAAACAGGGCGTGGAAAGGACCCAGTACTTC. Protein: CASSKQGVERTQYF. The variable domain in full, with the rest retrieved from reference TRBV14 and TRBJ2-5, is EAGVTQFPSHSVIEKGQTVTLRCDPISGHDNLYWYRRVMGKEIKFLLHFVKESKQDESGMPNNRFLAERTGGTYSTLKVQPAELEDSGVYFCASSKQGVERTQYFGPGTRLLVL.

The genes are TRBV2 and TRBJ1-1; 9 bases line up with TRBD1. CDR1 is SNHLY and CDR2 is FYNNEI in the germline V gene. The trim removed 6 bases at V and 7 bases at J, leaving 12 bases unmatched. The CDR3 runs 15 residues. The CDR3 loop reads CASRGGQGPNYEAFF. CDR3 nucleotide sequence: TGTGCCAGCAGGGGAGGACAGGGGCCTAATTATGAAGCTTTCTTT.

V and J are TRBV7-2 and TRBJ2-5; 10 bases match TRBD2. Germline V gene lookup returns CDR1 SGHTA and CDR2 FQGNSA. The CDR3 runs to 17 residues. Trimming at V came to 0 bases and at J to 5 bases, leaving 9 bases not matched to a gene. The CDR3 loop reads CASSLARSGGARETQYF. The CDR3 DNA reads TGTGCCAGCAGCTTAGCGAGAAGCGGGGGGGCCAGGGAGACCCAGTACTTC.

V and J are TRBV10-2 and TRBJ1-5; D gene uncertain. This CDR3 is 15 amino acids long. Trimming left V 6 bases short and J 2 bases short, with 14 bases between. CDR1 and CDR2 from the germline V gene are WSHSY and SAAADI. In DNA, the CDR3 is TGCGCCAGCAGGGAGACAATTGCTGGCAATCAGCCCCAGCATTTT. Its protein product is CASRETIAGNQPQHF.

The chain is built from TRBV15 and TRBJ1-2; 7 bases align to TRBD1. The CDR3 has 14 amino acids. The ends lost 1 base at V and 5 bases at J; junction bases unmatched: 4. Germline V CDR1 and CDR2: LNHNV, YYDKDF (reference sequence). The chain's CDR3 is CATSRGDSQYGYTF. The CDR3 nucleotides are TGTGCCACCAGCAGAGGGGACAGCCAATATGGCTACACCTTC.

The chain employs TRBV9 and TRBJ2-3; D is possibly TRBD2 (5 bases). V lost 0 bases and J 5 bases, leaving 13 bases between the germline ends. The CDR3 loop spans 15 amino acids. The V gene's germline CDR1 is SGDLS and CDR2 YYNGEE. The CDR3 loop reads CASSVAGIPRDTQYF. The CDR3 nucleotides read TGTGCCAGCAGCGTAGCGGGAATCCCCCGAGATACGCAGTATTTT.

The chain has TRBV2 and TRBJ1-1; unclear D gene. Germline assignment: CDR1 SNHLY and CDR2 FYNNEI. The CDR3 totals 12 residues. Trimming removed 8 bases from V and 7 bases from J, with 14 bases in between. The CDR3 loop is CASLSNGREAFF. CDR3 DNA sequence: TGTGCCAGCCTTTCGAACGGGCGTGAAGCTTTCTTT.

The genes are TRBV10-3 and TRBJ1-6; 7 nucleotides agree with TRBD1. The CDR3 has 14 residues. The germline V gene encodes CDR1 ENHRY and CDR2 SYGVKD. The V and J ends lost 4 bases and 8 bases, in that order; junction bases with no gene match: 5. This chain's CDR3 is CAISGKGADSPLHF. Written as DNA, the CDR3 is TGTGCCATCAGTGGTAAGGGGGCTGATTCACCCCTCCACTTT.

V and J are TRBV29-1 and TRBJ2-3, with 8 bases aligning to TRBD1. The CDR3 is 15 residues long. The V and J ends lost 6 bases and 4 bases, in that order; junction bases with no gene match: 12. Germline lookup yields CDR1 SQVTM and CDR2 ANQGSEA. CDR3 region: CSVPRQGASPDTQYF. CDR3 in DNA: TGCAGCGTCCCCCGGCAGGGGGCATCCCCAGATACGCAGTATTTT.

This clone has just one count. This chain joins TRBV28 and TRBJ1-5, with TRBD1 matching 9 bases. CDR1 MDHEN and CDR2 SYDVKM come from the germline V gene. CDR3 length: 18 amino acids. The junction had 10 bases not matched to a gene; V was cut back by 1 base and J by 3 bases. The chain's CDR3 is CASSLSMGQGKHNQPQHF. CDR3 nucleotide sequence: TGTGCCAGCAGTTTATCTATGGGACAGGGTAAGCACAATCAGCCCCAGCATTTT.

The chain carries TRBV5-6 and TRBJ1-5; possibly TRBD1 for D (5 bases). The CDR3 covers 14 residues. Trimming pared 4 bases from V and 6 bases from J, leaving 14 bases between. Germline CDR1 reads SGHDT; CDR2 reads YYEEEE. DNA of the CDR3: TGTGCCAGCAGCCCGGGAGGGGCGGCTCAGCCCCAGCATTTT. Translated, it gives CASSPGGAAQPQHF.

The chain employs TRBV29-1 and TRBJ1-1; D is unresolved. V lost 7 bases to trimming and J lost 3 bases, with 30 bases between them. Germline CDR1 reads SQVTM; CDR2 reads ANQGSEA. CDR3 length: 18 amino acids. The CDR3 sequence: CSAMGRKKFGTQDTEAFF. In DNA form, the CDR3 reads TGCAGCGCAATGGGAAGAAAAAAGTTCGGCACCCAAGACACTGAAGCTTTCTTT.

The CDR3 spells CASSYASGGTEAFF. CDR3 nucleotides: TGTGCCAGCAGTTACGCGTCAGGGGGAACTGAAGCTTTCTTT. V usage is TRBV6-5 and J usage is TRBJ1-1; 7 bases match TRBD1. The V gene end was trimmed by 2 bases and the J gene end by 5 bases; junction bases not matched to a gene: 5. Germline assignment: CDR1 MNHEY and CDR2 SVGAGI. This CDR3 region has 14 residues.

J is TRBJ1-5 and V is TRBV10-3; no clear D gene. In germline, CDR1 is ENHRY, CDR2 SYGVKD. The CDR3 has 13 amino acids. V was shortened by 6 bases and J by 3 bases, with 9 bases between the two germline ends. CDR3 region: CAIRPGFNQPQHF. CDR3 bases: TGTGCCATCAGACCGGGATTCAATCAGCCCCAGCATTTT.

This rearrangement joins TRBV6-5 to TRBJ2-1; 7 nucleotides line up with TRBD2. V was clipped by 0 bases and J by 8 bases; unmatched bases: 7. The CDR3 consists of 15 residues. From germline, CDR1 is MNHEY and CDR2 SVGAGI. In DNA, the CDR3 is TGTGCCAGCAGTTACTCGTGGGGGAGGGGCCATGAGCAGTTCTTC. Translation gives CASSYSWGRGHEQFF.

Worth noting for this clone: Additional DNA sequences in this sample encode the identical CDR3. The V gene is TRBV5-1, the J gene TRBJ1-1; no clear D gene. Germline-derived CDR1 and CDR2 are SGHRS and YFSETQ. This CDR3 comprises 14 residues. V lost 3 bases to trimming and J lost 3 bases, with 12 bases between them. In DNA, the CDR3 is TGCGCCAGCAGCTCGTTAGGTGGAGACACTGAAGCTTTCTTT. As protein: CASSSLGGDTEAFF.

The chain is built from TRBV2 and TRBJ2-2; possibly TRBD2 for D (6 bases). Per germline, CDR1 SNHLY and CDR2 FYNNEI. Trimming pared 7 bases from V and 8 bases from J, leaving 14 bases between. This CDR3 contains 13 residues. This chain's CDR3 is CASTLTGRGELFF. As DNA, the CDR3 is TGTGCCAGCACCTTGACGGGGAGGGGGGAGCTGTTTTTT.

The chain recombines TRBV27 with TRBJ2-5; D may be TRBD1 (6 bases). The V end lost 5 bases, the J end lost 5 bases, and 18 bases lay between the germline ends. CDR1 is MNHEY and CDR2 is SMNVEV in the germline V gene (reference sequence). The CDR3 is 15 residues long. This chain's CDR3 is CASSTFGGGRETQYF. The CDR3 coding sequence is TGTGCCAGCAGTACGTTTGGGGGCGGTAGGGAGACCCAGTACTTC.

The gene calls are TRBV29-1 and TRBJ1-1; D is ambiguous. V lost 0 bases to trimming and J lost 2 bases, with 7 bases between them. CDR1 and CDR2 (germline): SQVTM, ANQGSEA. The CDR3 loop spans 13 amino acids. The CDR3 DNA sequence: TGCAGCGTTGAAGAACAGATAAACACTGAAGCTTTCTTT. It codes for CSVEEQINTEAFF. Variable domain in full (rest from reference TRBV29-1 and TRBJ1-1): SAVISQKPSRDICQRGTSLTIQCQVDSQVTMMFWYRQQPGQSLTLIATANQGSEATYESGFVIDKFPISRPNLTFSTLTVSNMSPEDSSIYLCSVEEQINTEAFFGQGTRLTVV.